The table lists the clone carrying this TCR beta chain with a few counts. The antigen remains undetermined. This entry belongs to a study of T-cell memory formation after mild COVID-19. Study-wide context: TCR clusters showed largely donor specificity.

The authors produced TCR alpha and TCR beta cDNA libraries with sample barcodes and UMIs by 5'RACE using constant-segment primers. One entry per CDR3 protein, called by TCRdb with MiXCR from the 5' RACE reads. Of about 250,000 distinct CDR3 sequences detected, 15% to 17% appear once; the ten largest clones hold 2.1%. This CDR3 is 12 amino acids long. Trimming removed 10 bases from V and 7 bases from J, with 16 bases in between. Germline V gives CDR1 ENHRY, CDR2 SYGVKD. The study's findings and limits: The study found balanced CD4/CD8 in clones contracting day 15 to 85 and a CD4+ lean in later expanders.

Sequencing was carried out using PBMCs or a T cell subset sorted from them (not recorded which). The TCR sequence derives from an adult woman who had mild COVID-19 (a few samples of this study predate the infection). Cell type and time point are not known. The V call is TRBV10-3, the J call TRBJ1-1; TRBD1 might be the D (5 bases). The CDR3 DNA sequence: TGTGCCACTTCAGGACAAGCGTATGAAGCTTTCTTT. It translates to CATSGQAYEAFF.